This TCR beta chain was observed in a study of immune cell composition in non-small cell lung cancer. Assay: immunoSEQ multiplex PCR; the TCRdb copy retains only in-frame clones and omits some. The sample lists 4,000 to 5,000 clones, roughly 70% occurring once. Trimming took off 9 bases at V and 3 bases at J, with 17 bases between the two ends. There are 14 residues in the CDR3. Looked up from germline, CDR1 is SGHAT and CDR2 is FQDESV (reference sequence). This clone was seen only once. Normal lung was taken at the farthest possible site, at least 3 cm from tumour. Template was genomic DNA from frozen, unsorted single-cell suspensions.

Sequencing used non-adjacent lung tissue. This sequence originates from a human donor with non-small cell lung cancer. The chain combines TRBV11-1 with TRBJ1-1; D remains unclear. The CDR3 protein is CASQSDLRDTEAFF. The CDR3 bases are TGTGCCAGTCAATCGGACCTCCGGGACACTGAAGCTTTCTTT. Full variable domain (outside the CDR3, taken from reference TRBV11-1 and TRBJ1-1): EAEVAQSPRYKITEKSQAVAFWCDPISGHATLYWYRQILGQGPELLVQFQDESVVDDSQLPKDRFSAERLKGVDSTLKIQPAELGDSAMYLCASQSDLRDTEAFFGQGTRLTVV.